This T cell receptor (beta chain) comes out of a study of vaccination and CD4 T cells after COVID-19. The wider study: Post-vaccine sample collection happened at a median of about ten weeks after dose two, ranging 14 to 241. Cells were stimulated with overlapping spike peptides from SARS-CoV-2, HCoV-NL63, HCoV-OC43 and HCoV-229E. For control cultures, the treatment was a CEFX pool, an HIV-1 Nef pool, or no peptide.

The treatment denotes: roughly ten-day PBMC culture with coronavirus spike peptide pools or control peptides (ViraFEST assay). Sequencing of the DNA from cultured CD4+ T cells was carried out with the Oncomine TCR Beta short-read assay. Genomic DNA extraction was carried out from cultured CD4+ T cells. TCRdb passed the PCR reads through MiXCR, listing each CDR3 protein once. The sample contains around 13,000 distinct CDR3 sequences, 55% to 75% of which appear only once. Germline lookup yields CDR1 LNHDA and CDR2 SQIVND (reference sequence). V lost 4 bases to trimming and J lost 3 bases, with 9 bases between them. This CDR3 spans 14 amino acids. On this clonotype itself: The antigen is unknown.

The TCR comes from a human donor who had recovered from COVID-19. The starting material was CD4+ T cells from blood, cultured in vitro, obtained before SARS-CoV-2 vaccination. This chain connects TRBV19 to TRBJ2-2, with D unclear. The CDR3 here is CASSTSVDTGELFF. The CDR3 nucleotides read TGTGCCAGTAGTACCTCGGTTGACACCGGGGAGCTGTTTTTT. Combining the CDR3 with reference TRBV19 and TRBJ2-2 gives the whole variable domain DGGITQSPKYLFRKEGQNVTLSCEQNLNHDAMYWYRQDPGQGLRLIYYSQIVNDFQKGDIAEGYSVSREKKESFPLTVTSAQKNPTAFYLCASSTSVDTGELFFGEGSRLTVL.